This entry lists 15 T cell receptor beta chains sequenced from one sample in a study of cytomegalovirus exposure and HLA in healthy donors. Primers included in the PCR were 60 Vbeta and 13 Jbeta primers. Repertoires were generated with immunoSEQ multiplex PCR, while TCRdb's copy carries only in-frame clones and drops some. The data hold about 54,000 clones, with approximately 78% observed a single time. The sequencing input was PBMCs. These receptors all stem from a female donor in good health and CMV-seronegative.

The chain recombines TRBV5-1 with TRBJ2-5, with D maybe TRBD1 (6 bases). V was shortened by 0 bases and J by 2 bases, with 14 bases between the two germline ends. The CDR3 loop spans 16 amino acids. The germline gives CDR1 SGHRS, CDR2 YFSETQ. CDR3 amino acids: CASSLASYRVQETQYF. The CDR3, as DNA: TGCGCCAGCAGCTTGGCTAGCTACAGGGTACAAGAGACCCAGTACTTC.

The rearrangement links TRBV19 to TRBJ1-1; 7 bases map to TRBD1. V gave up 5 bases and J gave up 3 bases; unmatched junction bases: 9. CDR3 length: 15 amino acids. Germline V CDR1 and CDR2: LNHDA, SQIVND (reference sequence). The CDR3 coding sequence is TGTGCCAGTAGTTCCCACAGGGGTTTGTACACTGAAGCTTTCTTT. As protein: CASSSHRGLYTEAFF.

The chain recombines TRBV5-6 with TRBJ1-6; tentatively, D is TRBD1 (6 bases). The CDR3 is made up of 16 amino acids. V was clipped by 0 bases and J by 7 bases, with 14 bases between them. Germline loops: CDR1 SGHDT, CDR2 YYEEEE. CDR3 sequence (DNA): TGTGCCAGCAGCTTGGTGCAAACAGGGCGAAATTCACCCCTCCACTTT. Encoded protein: CASSLVQTGRNSPLHF.

The chain links TRBV27 to TRBJ1-6; D ambiguous. CDR1 is MNHEY and CDR2 is SMNVEV in the germline V gene (reference sequence). The CDR3 consists of 17 residues. V dropped 3 bases and J dropped 10 bases, with 22 bases sitting between them. CDR3 sequence (DNA): TGTGCCAGCAGTTTGATACCGGTTGCGGGCGCAGAGTCACCCCTCCACTTT. Its translation: CASSLIPVAGAESPLHF.

The chain is built from TRBV6-1 and TRBJ1-3; D is undetermined. The germline V gene encodes CDR1 MNHNS and CDR2 SASEGT. V was trimmed by 5 bases and J by 0 bases, leaving 11 bases between them. This CDR3 comprises 15 residues. The CDR3 nucleotides are TGTGCCAGCAGTCCGGGGATCCGCTCTGGAAACACCATATATTTT. This gives the protein CASSPGIRSGNTIYF.

V gene TRBV6-1 combines with J gene TRBJ1-5, with TRBD1 matching over 7 bases. This CDR3 contains 15 residues. Germline V gene data show CDR1 as MNHNS and CDR2 as SASEGT. V lost 1 base, J lost 6 bases, and 6 bases stayed unmatched. The chain's CDR3 is CASSEGAGGSQPQHF. The CDR3 bases are TGTGCCAGCAGTGAAGGGGCAGGGGGAAGTCAGCCCCAGCATTTT.

V usage is TRBV4-3 and J usage is TRBJ1-2, with 9 bases lining up with TRBD1. The CDR3 is 17 amino acids. The germline V gene has CDR1 LGHNA and CDR2 YSLEER. With V trimmed by 3 bases and J by 7 bases, 15 bases remained unmatched. CDR3 coding DNA: TGCGCCAGCAGCCACCTCGGATCCCGGGACAGGGTTGGTGGCTACACCTTC. Translating it yields CASSHLGSRDRVGGYTF.

The chain couples TRBV5-5 to TRBJ1-5, with a tentative D call TRBD1 (6 bases). This CDR3 contains 15 residues. CDR1 is SGHKS and CDR2 is YYEKEE in the germline V gene (reference sequence). V was cut by 4 bases and J by 4 bases, with 15 bases left in between. The CDR3: CASSLGGAWNQPQHF. CDR3 coding DNA: TGTGCCAGCAGCCTCGGGGGGGCGTGGAATCAGCCCCAGCATTTT. Supplemented by reference TRBV5-5 and TRBJ1-5, the full variable domain reads DAGVTQSPTHLIKTRGQQVTLRCSPISGHKSVSWYQQVLGQGPQFIFQYYEKEERGRGNFPDRFSARQFPNYSSELNVNALLLGDSALYLCASSLGGAWNQPQHFGDGTRLSIL.

This rearrangement joins TRBV6-6 to TRBJ1-1; D remains unclear. Trimming stripped 8 bases from V and 0 bases from J, with 4 bases between. The CDR3 extends over 11 amino acids. CDR1 MNHNY and CDR2 SVGAGI come from the germline V gene (reference sequence). The CDR3 spells CASGLNTEAFF. CDR3 DNA: TGTGCCAGCGGGCTGAACACTGAAGCTTTCTTT.

This sequence joins TRBV7-9 and TRBJ2-2, with D possibly TRBD1 on 6 matching bases. This CDR3 spans 14 amino acids. CDR1 is SEHNR, CDR2 FQNEAQ, per germline (reference sequence). Trimming pared 5 bases from V and 5 bases from J, leaving 12 bases between. CDR3 nucleotide sequence: TGTGCCAGCAGCACCAACAGGGAAACCGGGGAGCTGTTTTTT. The encoded protein is CASSTNRETGELFF.

This clone was recorded only once. The rearrangement joins TRBV5-1 to TRBJ1-4; unclear D gene. The CDR3 has 15 residues. V was trimmed by 4 bases and J by 5 bases, leaving 15 bases between them. CDR1 is SGHRS and CDR2 is YFSETQ in the germline V gene. The DNA of the CDR3 is TGCGCCAGCAGCCCTACCGGGAACCCAAATGAAAAACTGTTTTTT. Protein product: CASSPTGNPNEKLFF.

This clone came up once. This chain joins TRBV4-1 and TRBJ2-3; 11 nucleotides line up with TRBD2. V lost 0 bases to trimming and J lost 6 bases; unmatched junction nucleotides: 8. Germline V CDR1 and CDR2: MGHRA, YSYEKL. This CDR3 comprises 17 residues. The CDR3 DNA is TGCGCCAGCAGCCAAGATCATGCTAGCGGGGGGTGGGATACGCAGTATTTT. This sequence encodes CASSQDHASGGWDTQYF.

The genes are TRBV18 and TRBJ2-2; 9 nucleotides align to TRBD1. The CDR3 extends over 16 amino acids. Germline V CDR1 and CDR2: KGHSH, LQKENI. With 2 bases clipped from V and 4 bases from J, the junction kept 5 bases outside the gene matches. CDR3 loop: CASSPVGTGTTGELFF. The CDR3 nucleotides read TGTGCCAGCTCACCAGTCGGGACAGGGACCACCGGGGAGCTGTTTTTT.

The V call is TRBV5-1, the J call TRBJ1-3; tentatively, D is TRBD1 (5 bases). The germline V gene has CDR1 SGHRS and CDR2 YFSETQ. The CDR3 spans 14 residues. Trimming pared 7 bases from V and 2 bases from J, leaving 13 bases between. CDR3 DNA: TGCGCCAGCCGCAGGGAGGTAACTGGAAACACCATATATTTT. Translating gives CASRREVTGNTIYF.

This clone has more than one count but fewer than ten. The chain uses TRBV5-1 and TRBJ2-2; 7 bases map to TRBD1. The CDR3 extends over 16 amino acids. Unmatched junction bases numbered 10, after V lost 3 bases and J lost 5 bases. Germline loops: CDR1 SGHRS, CDR2 YFSETQ. The CDR3 region is CASSSLSTGSTGELFF. As DNA, the CDR3 is TGCGCCAGCAGCTCCCTTTCGACAGGGAGTACCGGGGAGCTGTTTTTT.